This T cell receptor (beta chain) comes out of a study of cytomegalovirus exposure and HLA in healthy donors. The PCR had 60 Vbeta and 13 Jbeta primers. The repertoire was sequenced with immunoSEQ multiplex PCR; TCRdb's copy has only in-frame clones and lacks some. Among some 150,000 clones, around four fifths were seen once, and the ten largest hold around 1.3%. Healthy individuals who donated bone marrow served as the donors. Points from the study as a whole: It was reported that TCR beta sequences correctly inferred the HLA-A and HLA-B alleles for most subjects.

Of note for this clone: Its matching antigen is unknown.

CDR3 size: 15 residues. The germline V gene encodes CDR1 SGHTA and CDR2 FQGNSA. The V and J ends lost 3 bases and 0 bases respectively, with 12 bases between them. The sequence was obtained from a woman in her forties or fifties in good health and CMV-seronegative. The V and J genes are TRBV7-2 and TRBJ2-7; D not resolved. Sample: PBMCs. The CDR3 spells CASSFSTSSSYEQYF. CDR3 coding DNA: TGTGCCAGCAGCTTTAGTACGTCTAGCTCCTACGAGCAGTACTTC.